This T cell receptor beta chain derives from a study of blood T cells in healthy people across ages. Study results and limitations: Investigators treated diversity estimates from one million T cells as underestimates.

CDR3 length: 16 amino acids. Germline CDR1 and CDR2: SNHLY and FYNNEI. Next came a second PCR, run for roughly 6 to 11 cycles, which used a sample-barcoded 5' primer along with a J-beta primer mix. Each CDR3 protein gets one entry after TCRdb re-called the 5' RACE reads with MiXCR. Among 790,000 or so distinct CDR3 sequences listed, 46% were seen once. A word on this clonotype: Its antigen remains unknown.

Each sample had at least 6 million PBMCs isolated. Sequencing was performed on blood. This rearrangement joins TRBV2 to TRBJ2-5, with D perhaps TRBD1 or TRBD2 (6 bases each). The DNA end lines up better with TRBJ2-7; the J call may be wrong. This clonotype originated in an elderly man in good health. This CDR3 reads CASSLDRGVQANEQYF. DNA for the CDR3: TGTGCCAGCAGCCTAGATAGGGGGGTACAGGCGAACGAGCAGTACTTC.